Listed here are 11 T cell receptor beta chains from one sample, sequenced in a study of shared clonotypes between healthy human individuals. Libraries were prepared by immunoSEQ multiplex PCR; TCRdb keeps only in-frame clonotypes and omits some of them. The data show about 2 million clones, with 85% to 95% seen just once and roughly 0.13% held by the top ten. Sequencing was carried out using naive CD4+ T cells sorted from blood. Subset of the sample: CD45RA+ positively selected. The source of these receptors is a man aged 18-30 years in good health.

Turning to this clone: Within the sample, other DNA sequences also encode this same CDR3. The gene calls are TRBV30 and TRBJ1-4; D unresolved. The CDR3 is 13 residues long. Per the germline V gene, CDR1 is GTSNPN and CDR2 is SVGIG (reference sequence). V was clipped by 0 bases and J by 5 bases, with 7 bases between them. Here the CDR3 DNA reads TGTGCCTGGAGTGTCCGTGGAAATGAAAAACTGTTTTTT. Residues: CAWSVRGNEKLFF.

The CDR3 region has the DNA TGTGCCAGCAGCGAAACAGGGGTCGGCTACACCTTC. This encodes CASSETGVGYTF. The rearrangement uses TRBV9 and TRBJ1-2; 7 bases are a match to TRBD1. Germline trimming cut 3 bases from V and 8 bases from J; bases unmatched to any gene: 4. CDR3 length: 12 residues. Germline lookup yields CDR1 SGDLS and CDR2 YYNGEE.

The V and J genes are TRBV6-1 and TRBJ2-2; TRBD1 agrees at 10 bases. J gave up 8 bases and V 7 bases, and 7 bases lay outside the gene matches. This CDR3 comprises 14 residues. Per the germline V gene, CDR1 is MNHNS and CDR2 is SASEGT. CDR3 nucleotide sequence: TGTGCCAGCAACTGGGACAGGGGAAAAGGGGAGCTGTTTTTT. Its translation is CASNWDRGKGELFF.

The V gene is TRBV2, the J gene TRBJ1-1; 8 bases map to TRBD1. The germline CDR1 and CDR2 sequences are SNHLY and FYNNEI. This CDR3 has 9 residues. Germline trimming cut 8 bases from V and 10 bases from J; bases unmatched to any gene: 0. The CDR3 loop reads CASQGAAFF. The CDR3 region has the DNA TGTGCCAGCCAGGGGGCAGCTTTCTTT. Looking up the rest from reference TRBV2 and TRBJ1-1 gives the full variable domain: EPEVTQTPSHQVTQMGQEVILRCVPISNHLYFYWYRQILGQKVEFLVSFYNNEISEKSEIFDDQFSVERPDGSNFTLKIRSTKLEDSAMYFCASQGAAFFGQGTRLTVV.

The chain couples TRBV6-5 to TRBJ1-1; 7 bases line up with TRBD1. CDR1 is MNHEY, CDR2 SVGAGI, per germline. V was pared by 7 bases and J by 2 bases, with 10 bases of the junction left unmatched. The CDR3 contains 15 residues. The CDR3 loop reads CASTGFGTENTEAFF. CDR3 coding DNA: TGTGCCAGCACCGGATTCGGGACAGAAAACACTGAAGCTTTCTTT.

The V call is TRBV5-1, the J call TRBJ1-1; the D gene is possibly TRBD1 (5 bases). The CDR3 has 14 residues. Germline values: CDR1 SGHRS, CDR2 YFSETQ. V was trimmed by 4 bases and J by 6 bases, leaving 16 bases between them. The CDR3 DNA follows: TGCGCCAGCAGCACCGACGGGGGGATCGCTGAAGCTTTCTTT. This sequence encodes CASSTDGGIAEAFF.

Regarding this clone: Other DNA sequences in the sample encode the same CDR3. The chain has TRBV30 and TRBJ1-1; D is unresolved. Trimming cost V 0 bases and J 1 base, with 6 bases left between them. The CDR3 runs to 13 residues. CDR1 and CDR2 from the germline V gene are GTSNPN and SVGIG (reference sequence). CDR3 coding DNA: TGTGCCTGGAGTGTAGGGCCGAACACTGAAGCTTTCTTT. Translating it yields CAWSVGPNTEAFF. Based on the CDR3 plus reference TRBV30 and TRBJ1-1, the full variable domain is SQTIHQWPATLVQPVGSPLSLECTVEGTSNPNLYWYRQAAGRGLQLLFYSVGIGQISSEVPQNLSASRPQDRQFILSSKKLLLSDSGFYLCAWSVGPNTEAFFGQGTRLTVV.

The chain joins TRBV10-1 to TRBJ1-1, with D unclear. With 5 bases removed from V and 0 bases from J, the gap between germline ends came to 10 bases. This CDR3 comprises 14 residues. Germline CDR1 and CDR2: WNHNN and SYGVQD (reference sequence). The CDR3 nucleotides are TGCGCCAGCAGTCGGGGAGACTTGAACACTGAAGCTTTCTTT. Amino acid sequence: CASSRGDLNTEAFF.

The gene calls are TRBV28 and TRBJ2-3; TRBD1 might be the D (5 bases). Germline V gene lookup returns CDR1 MDHEN and CDR2 SYDVKM. Trimming cost V 7 bases and J 4 bases, with 9 bases left between them. This CDR3 spans 12 amino acids. The CDR3 region is CASTGYSDTQYF. Here the CDR3 DNA reads TGTGCCAGCACAGGGTATTCAGATACGCAGTATTTT.

The CDR3 region is CATSRDRNGGAFEQYF. CDR3 sequence (DNA): TGTGCCACCAGCAGAGATAGGAACGGAGGGGCTTTCGAGCAGTACTTC. The rearrangement joins TRBV15 to TRBJ2-7; D is perhaps TRBD2 (6 bases). V was pared by 0 bases and J by 6 bases, with 18 bases between. This CDR3 is 16 amino acids long. Germline lookup yields CDR1 LNHNV and CDR2 YYDKDF (reference sequence).

Here the CDR3 DNA reads TGCAGCATAAACAGGGGAAGCACTGAAGCTTTCTTT. Its protein is CSINRGSTEAFF. The V gene is TRBV29-1, the J gene TRBJ1-1; 7 bases fit TRBD1. In germline, CDR1 is SQVTM, CDR2 ANQGSEA. CDR3 length: 12 residues. The V and J ends lost 8 bases and 4 bases, in that order; junction bases with no gene match: 7. Filled out from reference TRBV29-1 and TRBJ1-1, the complete variable domain reads SAVISQKPSRDICQRGTSLTIQCQVDSQVTMMFWYRQQPGQSLTLIATANQGSEATYESGFVIDKFPISRPNLTFSTLTVSNMSPEDSSIYLCSINRGSTEAFFGQGTRLTVV.